A selection of T cell receptor beta chains follows, all from one sample in a study of blood T cell repertoires in COVID-19. The repertoire was sequenced with immunoSEQ multiplex PCR; TCRdb's copy has only in-frame clones and lacks some. The profile shows roughly 170,000 clones, approximately 80% of them singletons. The sample consisted of peripheral blood. Every receptor here comes from a human donor in a cohort sampled during active COVID-19. CDR3s include the opening cysteine and the closing phenylalanine or tryptophan. The D gene is left open where the match is weak. Clone size is stated in some rows and not others, as once, few, many or a class when expanded.

CDR3 DNA	CDR3 protein	clone size	V gene	J gene	D gene
TGCGCCAGCAGCTTCCCTTCTGGCGGGACTTTAAACAGGTACCAAGAGACCCAGTACTTC	CASSFPSGGTLNRYQETQYF	.	TRBV5-1	TRBJ2-5	.
TGTGCCACCCGGCGGGACAGGGTCTCCTACGAGCAGTACTTC	CATRRDRVSYEQYF	.	TRBV6-5	TRBJ2-7	TRBD1
TGTGCCAGCAGTCGGGTCATAGGGGACAGGGGTATTAGGAGCTCCTACGAGCAGTACTTC	CASSRVIGDRGIRSSYEQYF	.	TRBV27	TRBJ2-7	TRBD1
TGTGCCAGCAGCGTGGGCACCGGAAACACCATATATTTT	CASSVGTGNTIYF	few	TRBV9	TRBJ1-3	.
TGTGCCATCAGCACTTTACAGGGGGCAAATGAGCAGTTCTTC	CAISTLQGANEQFF	.	TRBV10-3	TRBJ2-1	TRBD1
TGTGCCATCACCCGACAGGCTAACACTGAAGCTTTCTTT	CAITRQANTEAFF	.	TRBV10-3	TRBJ1-1	.
TGTGCCAGCAGCTTAGTCCAGGGGCTCCAAGAGACCCAGTACTTC	CASSLVQGLQETQYF	once	TRBV7-9	TRBJ2-5	.
TGTGCCAGCAGTTACGACAGGGGCAACATTCAGTACTTC	CASSYDRGNIQYF	once	TRBV6-5	TRBJ2-4	TRBD1
TGCAGTGCTAGTAATAAACAGGGTCAGCCCCAGCATTTT	CSASNKQGQPQHF	.	TRBV20-1	TRBJ1-5	.
TGTGCCAGCAGCTTTAAGCGGGACAGGGGGCGTGAGCAGTTCTTC	CASSFKRDRGREQFF	.	TRBV7-8	TRBJ2-1	TRBD1
TGTGCCAGCAGCCCCGGACAGACCTACGAGCAGTACTTC	CASSPGQTYEQYF	.	TRBV5-6	TRBJ2-7	.
TGTGCCAGCAGTTTATCGCGCGGCACTGAAGCTTTCTTT	CASSLSRGTEAFF	.	TRBV27	TRBJ1-1	.
TGCGCCAGTACCCCGCGGGACCTTAATGAAAAACTGTTTTTT	CASTPRDLNEKLFF	.	TRBV23-1	TRBJ1-4	.
TGCAGCGTCCTCGTCACTGAAGCTTTCTTT	CSVLVTEAFF	.	TRBV29-1	TRBJ1-1	.
TGTGCCAGCTCACCTCTCGGCAGGATTAACACTGAAGCTTTCTTT	CASSPLGRINTEAFF	.	TRBV18	TRBJ1-1	.
TGTGCCAGCAGCCCCCGCGACAGGGTGGTCTACGAGCAGTACTTC	CASSPRDRVVYEQYF	.	TRBV9	TRBJ2-7	TRBD1
TGTGCCAGCAGCTTAGGAGGCCACGAGCAGTACTTC	CASSLGGHEQYF	.	TRBV7-9	TRBJ2-7	.
TGTGCCAGTAGTATGGGCGGGGACTACAATGAGCAGTTCTTC	CASSMGGDYNEQFF	.	TRBV19	TRBJ2-1	.
TGTGCCAGCAGCCCCGGACTAGCGGGGGGGGAGACCCAGTACTTC	CASSPGLAGGETQYF	.	TRBV11-2	TRBJ2-5	TRBD2
TGTGCCAGCAGCTTGGACGCGAGGGGGGGCGGTGAAGCTTTCTTT	CASSLDARGGGEAFF	.	TRBV5-4	TRBJ1-1	.
TGTGCCAGCAGTTACGGGGGGGCCCCCTACAATGAGCAGTTCTTC	CASSYGGAPYNEQFF	.	TRBV6-5	TRBJ2-1	.
TGTGCCAGCAGCCCACAGGGGGGCAGCTCCTACAATGAGCAGTTCTTC	CASSPQGGSSYNEQFF	.	TRBV7-9	TRBJ2-1	TRBD1
TGTGCCACCAAAAATTCGGTAGCGGGGGGCAGTAGGGCCAAAAACATTCAGTACTTC	CATKNSVAGGSRAKNIQYF	.	TRBV15	TRBJ2-4	TRBD2
TGTGCCAGCAGTGAGACTCGGACAGGAAACTATGGCTACACCTTC	CASSETRTGNYGYTF	.	TRBV2	TRBJ1-2	TRBD1
TGCGCCAGCAGGGGGACAGGGGGTGTCGAGCAGTTCTTC	CASRGTGGVEQFF	once	TRBV5-1	TRBJ2-1	TRBD1
TGTGCCAGCAGCTTAGTGTCGGGCGCCGAGGGTACTAACTATGGCTACACCTTC	CASSLVSGAEGTNYGYTF	.	TRBV7-2	TRBJ1-2	.
TGTGCCAGCAGCCTCGGCGGGGGGGGCCGCACAGATACGCAGTATTTT	CASSLGGGGRTDTQYF	.	TRBV27	TRBJ2-3	TRBD2
TGCAGTGCTAGTACCAGCGGGGGGGCCCTCTACGAGCAGTACTTC	CSASTSGGALYEQYF	.	TRBV20-1	TRBJ2-7	TRBD2
TGCGCCAGCAGCCGTGAATTGGCGGTTAGCTCCTACAATGAGCAGTTCTTC	CASSRELAVSSYNEQFF	few	TRBV4-1	TRBJ2-1	.
TGTGCCAGCAGTCCAGCGGGGGGCACTGAAGCTTTCTTT	CASSPAGGTEAFF	.	TRBV12-3/TRBV12-4	TRBJ1-1	.
TGTGCCAGCGTGGGTCGTGGAGGGAACACCGGGGAGCTGTTTTTT	CASVGRGGNTGELFF	.	TRBV7-9	TRBJ2-2	.
TGTGCCAGCAGTCCCCTACAGGGGGCGGGCGAGCAGTACTTC	CASSPLQGAGEQYF	many	TRBV6-5	TRBJ2-7	TRBD1
TGTGCCAGCAGTTTATCTAGCAGCCTTGAAGCTTTCTTT	CASSLSSSLEAFF	.	TRBV27	TRBJ1-1	.
TGTGCCAGCAGTGGTGCAGGGGAAGGGCAGCCCCAGCATTTT	CASSGAGEGQPQHF	.	TRBV2	TRBJ1-5	.
TGTGCCACCAGCAGTCTAGCCCGTACGGAGACCCAGTACTTC	CATSSLARTETQYF	.	TRBV15	TRBJ2-5	.
TGTGCCAGTAGGTCGTTGGACACATCCTACGAGCAGTACTTC	CASRSLDTSYEQYF	.	TRBV19	TRBJ2-7	.
TGTGCCAGCAGCCAAGAAGGCGGGGGCCCTCCAGAGACCCAGTACTTC	CASSQEGGGPPETQYF	.	TRBV3-1/TRBV3-2	TRBJ2-5	.
TGCAGCGTTGAACGGACAGGGTACCACGAGCAGTACTTC	CSVERTGYHEQYF	.	TRBV29-1	TRBJ2-7	TRBD1
TGTGCCAGCAGCTTATTCGGCGACAGAACGGGTGAGCAGTTCTTC	CASSLFGDRTGEQFF	.	TRBV7-3	TRBJ2-1	.
TGTGCCAGCAGTGAAGACAGGGATGGGGAAAAACTGTTTTTT	CASSEDRDGEKLFF	.	TRBV2	TRBJ1-4	.
TGTGCCAGCAGTGGCTCCGCGGGGAGGGAGCAGTTCTTC	CASSGSAGREQFF	.	TRBV6-4	TRBJ2-1	.
TGTGCCAGCAGCTTAGTTGAAGGAGGCGAGCAGTACTTC	CASSLVEGGEQYF	.	TRBV7-8	TRBJ2-7	.
TGTGCCAGCAGTGCGTATTCTACTAGGGAGGAGACCCAGTACTTC	CASSAYSTREETQYF	.	TRBV9	TRBJ2-5	.
TGTGCCAGCAGCTTATCGACAGGGATGAACACTGAAGCTTTCTTT	CASSLSTGMNTEAFF	.	TRBV5-4	TRBJ1-1	TRBD1
TGCGCCAGCAGCCAGGCTAGCGTGGATACGCAGTATTTT	CASSQASVDTQYF	.	TRBV4-1	TRBJ2-3	.
TGTGCCAGCAGTGACCAATCAAGACAGTACACCGGGGAGCTGTTTTTT	CASSDQSRQYTGELFF	.	TRBV6-1	TRBJ2-2	.
TGTGCCAGCAGCTTAGATCTCTACCCCTACGAGCAGTACTTC	CASSLDLYPYEQYF	.	TRBV11-2	TRBJ2-7	.
TGTGCCAGCAGCTTAAGCGGTTGGCAAACTGAGCAGTACTTC	CASSLSGWQTEQYF	few	TRBV7-9	TRBJ2-7	.
TGTGCCAGCAGTCCCGCCTTTCAGGGATTGGAGACCCAGTACTTC	CASSPAFQGLETQYF	.	TRBV2	TRBJ2-5	.
TGTGCCAGCAGCCCGGAATCGACACCGTTTAACTATGGCTACACCTTC	CASSPESTPFNYGYTF	.	TRBV5-4	TRBJ1-2	.
TGTGCCAGCAGTGGTTTTAATAGCGGGGGCACAGATACGCAGTATTTT	CASSGFNSGGTDTQYF	.	TRBV2	TRBJ2-3	TRBD2
TGTGCCAGCAGCCATCCCAGACGGCAGGGGCCCGGAAACACCATATATTTT	CASSHPRRQGPGNTIYF	.	TRBV9	TRBJ1-3	.